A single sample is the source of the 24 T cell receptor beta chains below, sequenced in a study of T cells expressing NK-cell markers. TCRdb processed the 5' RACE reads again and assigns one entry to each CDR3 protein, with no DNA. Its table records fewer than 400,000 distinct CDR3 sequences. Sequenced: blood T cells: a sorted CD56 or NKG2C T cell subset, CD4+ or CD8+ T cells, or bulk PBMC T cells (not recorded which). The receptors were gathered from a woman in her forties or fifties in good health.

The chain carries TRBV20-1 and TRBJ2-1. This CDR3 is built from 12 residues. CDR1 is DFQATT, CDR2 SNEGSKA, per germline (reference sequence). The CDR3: CSARDQTSEQFF.

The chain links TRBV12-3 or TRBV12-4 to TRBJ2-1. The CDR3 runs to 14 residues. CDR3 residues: CASSLAGSSFEQFF.

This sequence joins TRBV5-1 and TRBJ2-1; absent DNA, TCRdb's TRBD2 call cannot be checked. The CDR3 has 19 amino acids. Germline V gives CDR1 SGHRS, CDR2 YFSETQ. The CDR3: CASSLAGLAGGPGFNEQFF.

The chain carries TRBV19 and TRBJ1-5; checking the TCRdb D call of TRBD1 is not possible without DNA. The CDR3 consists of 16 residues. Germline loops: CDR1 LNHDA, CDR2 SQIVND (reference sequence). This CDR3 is CASSTPYRARDQPQHF.

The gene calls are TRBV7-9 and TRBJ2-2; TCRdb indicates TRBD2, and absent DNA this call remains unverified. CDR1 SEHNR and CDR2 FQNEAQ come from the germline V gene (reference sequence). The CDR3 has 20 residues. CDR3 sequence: CASRPSRASGRRSNTGELFF.

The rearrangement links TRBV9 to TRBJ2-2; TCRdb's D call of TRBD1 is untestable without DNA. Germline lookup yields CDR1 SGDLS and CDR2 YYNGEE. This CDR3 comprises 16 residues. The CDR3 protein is CASSGLAGQGTGELFF.

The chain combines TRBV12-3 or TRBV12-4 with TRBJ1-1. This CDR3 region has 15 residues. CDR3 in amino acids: CASSLARNLNTEAFF.

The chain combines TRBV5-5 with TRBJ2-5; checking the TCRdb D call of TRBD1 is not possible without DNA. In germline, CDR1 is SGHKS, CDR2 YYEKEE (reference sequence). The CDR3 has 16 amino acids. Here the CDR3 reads CASSLGREGGNQTQYF. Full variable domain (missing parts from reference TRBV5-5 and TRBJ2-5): DAGVTQSPTHLIKTRGQQVTLRCSPISGHKSVSWYQQVLGQGPQFIFQYYEKEERGRGNFPDRFSARQFPNYSSELNVNALLLGDSALYLCASSLGREGGNQTQYFGPGTRLLVL.

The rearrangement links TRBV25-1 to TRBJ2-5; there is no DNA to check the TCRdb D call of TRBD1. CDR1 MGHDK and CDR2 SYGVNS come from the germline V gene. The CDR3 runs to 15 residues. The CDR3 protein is CASSEAQGGQETQYF.

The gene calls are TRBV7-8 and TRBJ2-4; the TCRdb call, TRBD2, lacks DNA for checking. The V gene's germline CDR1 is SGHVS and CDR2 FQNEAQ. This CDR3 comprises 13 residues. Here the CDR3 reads CASRRGAKDIQYF.

CDR3 sequence: CASTKERRTEAFF. V gene TRBV5-1 combines with J gene TRBJ1-1. Germline assignment: CDR1 SGHRS and CDR2 YFSETQ. CDR3 length equals 13 residues.

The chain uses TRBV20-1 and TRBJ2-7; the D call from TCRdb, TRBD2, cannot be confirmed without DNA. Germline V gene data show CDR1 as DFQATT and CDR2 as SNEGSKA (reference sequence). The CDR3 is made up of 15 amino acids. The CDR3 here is CSARQSGRAWYEQYF.

CDR3 loop: CASSYRPGMETQYF. V gene TRBV6-2 or TRBV6-3 combines with J gene TRBJ2-5; TCRdb's D call, TRBD1, is unchecked because there is no DNA. There are 14 residues in the CDR3. From germline, CDR1 is MNHEY and CDR2 SVGEGT.

This CDR3 is CSARGTDYGYTF. The chain joins TRBV20-1 to TRBJ1-2. CDR1 and CDR2 (germline): DFQATT, SNEGSKA (reference sequence). The CDR3 length is 12 residues.

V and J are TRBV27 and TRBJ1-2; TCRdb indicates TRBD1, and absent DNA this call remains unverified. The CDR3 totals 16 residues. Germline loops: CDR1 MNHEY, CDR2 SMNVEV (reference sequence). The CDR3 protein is CASGLQGTPLAYGYTF.

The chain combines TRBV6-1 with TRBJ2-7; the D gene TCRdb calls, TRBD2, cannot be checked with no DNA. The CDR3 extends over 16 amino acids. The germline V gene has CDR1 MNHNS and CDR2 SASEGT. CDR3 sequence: CASSSPPGLGGYEQYF.

The CDR3: CASSVAPSGRANTGELFF. V gene TRBV9 combines with J gene TRBJ2-2; there is no DNA to check the TCRdb D call of TRBD2. The CDR3 consists of 18 residues. CDR1 is SGDLS and CDR2 is YYNGEE in the germline V gene.

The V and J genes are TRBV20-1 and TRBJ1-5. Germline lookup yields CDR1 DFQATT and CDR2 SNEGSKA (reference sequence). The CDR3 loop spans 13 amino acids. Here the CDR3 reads CSASAGKSQPQHF.

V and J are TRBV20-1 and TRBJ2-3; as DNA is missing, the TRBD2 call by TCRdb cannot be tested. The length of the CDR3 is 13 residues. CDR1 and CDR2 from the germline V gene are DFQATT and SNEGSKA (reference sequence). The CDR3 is CSAIGRSKDTQYF.

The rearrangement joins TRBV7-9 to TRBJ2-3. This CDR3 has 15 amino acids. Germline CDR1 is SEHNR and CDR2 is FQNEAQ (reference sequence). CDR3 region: CASSALFRGTDTQYF.

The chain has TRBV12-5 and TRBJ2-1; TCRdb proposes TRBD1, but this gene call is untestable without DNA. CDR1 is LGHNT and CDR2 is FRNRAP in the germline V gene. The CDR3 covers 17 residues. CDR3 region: CASGLGPVEGPYNEQFF.

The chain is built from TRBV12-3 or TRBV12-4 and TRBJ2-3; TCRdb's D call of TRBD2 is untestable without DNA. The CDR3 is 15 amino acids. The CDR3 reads CASTLLAGSGDTQYF.

CDR3 sequence: CASGGGGHGSYEQFF. This chain connects TRBV6-1 to TRBJ2-1; TCRdb indicates TRBD1, and absent DNA this call remains unverified. The germline gives CDR1 MNHNS, CDR2 SASEGT. CDR3 size: 15 residues.

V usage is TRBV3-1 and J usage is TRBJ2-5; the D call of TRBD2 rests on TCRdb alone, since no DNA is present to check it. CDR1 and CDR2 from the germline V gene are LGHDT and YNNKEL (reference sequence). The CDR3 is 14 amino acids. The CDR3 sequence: CASTQRGSKETQYF.